The rows below give T cell receptor beta chains drawn from one sample of a study of PD-L1 blockade in urothelial cancer. The assay was immunoSEQ multiplex PCR, and TCRdb's table has in-frame clones only and misses some. The sample lists 68,000 or so clones; 81% were seen once. Sample: PBMCs, taken around atezolizumab (anti-PD-L1) treatment. The receptors derive from a man in his 70s with urothelial cancer. CDR3s leave out the opening cysteine and the closing phenylalanine or tryptophan.

TRBV11-2	TRBJ2-3	ASGPLIHRAGTDTQY
TRBV10-3	TRBJ2-3	AIRPDTLSGGAPDTQY
TRBV19	TRBJ1-2	ASSMSVVGGYT
TRBV29-1	TRBJ2-2	STAEAGRTGELF
TRBV28	TRBJ2-3	ASSNRAGGTDTQY
TRBV29-1	TRBJ1-1	SVEDRGDMNTEAF
TRBV5-1	TRBJ2-5	ASSSGPRGGGETQY
TRBV5-1	TRBJ2-5	ASSLVTGGDETQY
TRBV9	TRBJ1-1	ASSKTPNTEAF
TRBV5-1	TRBJ2-1	ASSLILAGYNEQF
TRBV25-1	TRBJ2-3	ASRGSTDTQY
TRBV18	TRBJ2-3	ASSPRRGSSTDTQY
TRBV5-4	TRBJ2-7	ASSLAGIEQY
TRBV21-1	TRBJ1-6	ASSKGTPIPDSPLH
TRBV6-5	TRBJ1-6	ASSYSNSFNSPLH
TRBV7-3	TRBJ2-1	ASSSTGGEYNEQF
TRBV2	TRBJ2-1	ASSDRTGRSYNEQF
TRBV7-6	TRBJ2-5	ASSPQGTGEGETQY
TRBV7-2	TRBJ1-5	ASSLVGGAGNQPQH
TRBV10-1	TRBJ1-1	ASGGGRGQRAEAF
TRBV7-9	TRBJ1-2	ASSLGRNYGYT
TRBV11-1	TRBJ2-3	ASSLGSSGTSDTQY
TRBV6-5	TRBJ1-2	ASTTGGNGYT
TRBV6-1	TRBJ1-1	ASSEQGGNTEAF
TRBV6-4	TRBJ1-1	ASSRVGGTEAF
TRBV4-1	TRBJ1-1	ASSQATDEAGAEAF
TRBV6-5	TRBJ2-2	ASSSGGTGELF
TRBV27	TRBJ1-6	ASSSLPVLYSPLH
TRBV11-3	TRBJ2-7	ASSLHPGQSPYEQY
TRBV5-1	TRBJ1-1	ASSILTGAESQNTEAF
TRBV19	TRBJ1-3	ASSIVQSSGNTIY
TRBV6-5	TRBJ1-3	ASSYRGQGNTIY
TRBV10-1	TRBJ2-3	ASSRSGDQDTQY
TRBV9	TRBJ2-7	ASSSRQGEQY
TRBV7-9	TRBJ2-3	ASSSRIGLAVSTDTQY
TRBV4-1	TRBJ2-3	ASSRRVSGTDSTDTQY
TRBV30	TRBJ1-1	AWTGDGDTEAF
TRBV15	TRBJ2-7	ATSRDYLGSGFHEQY
TRBV27	TRBJ2-1	ATRLAGGNNEQF
TRBV4-1	TRBJ2-5	ASSQERGRAIRETQY
TRBV4-2	TRBJ2-3	ASSQDLNSGDTQY
TRBV9	TRBJ2-2	ASSVASETLNTGELF